The 21 T cell receptor beta chains given below trace back to one sample, sequenced in a study of response to subunit inactivated influenza vaccine. TCRdb re-called the RT-PCR reads with MiXCR, one entry per CDR3 protein. This repertoire shows more than 250,000 distinct CDR3 sequences, 21% found once; its top ten account for approximately 10%. The source material was PBMCs from blood, sampled less than 22 months after vaccination. Source of these receptors: a man aged 50 to 69 who received an inactivated influenza vaccine.

This clonotype was counted a few times. This rearrangement joins TRBV7-8 to TRBJ2-3; D is undetermined. V was shortened by 1 base and J by 7 bases, with 9 bases between the two germline ends. Germline assignment: CDR1 SGHVS and CDR2 FQNEAQ. The CDR3 spans 13 residues. The CDR3 region is CASSLDHGNTQYF. In nucleotides, the CDR3 is TGTGCCAGCAGCTTAGATCACGGAAATACGCAGTATTTT. Looking up the rest from reference TRBV7-8 and TRBJ2-3 gives the full variable domain: GAGVSQSPRYKVAKRGQDVALRCDPISGHVSLFWYQQALGQGPEFLTYFQNEAQLDKSGLPSDRFFAERPEGSVSTLKIQRTQQEDSAVYLCASSLDHGNTQYFGPGTRLTVL.

This clonotype was detected only a few times. The V gene is TRBV4-1, the J gene TRBJ1-4, with unresolved D. The CDR3 spans 14 residues. Germline lookup yields CDR1 MGHRA and CDR2 YSYEKL. Trimming pared 1 base from V and 8 bases from J, leaving 11 bases between. DNA of the CDR3: TGCGCCAGCAGCCAAGGCGGGGTCGGGGAAAAACTGTTTTTT. It codes for CASSQGGVGEKLFF.

CDR3 nucleotides: TGCAGTGCCAGGGACAACTCCTACGAGCAGTACTTC. Encoded protein: CSARDNSYEQYF. V usage is TRBV20-1 and J usage is TRBJ2-7, with D possibly matching TRBD1 (6 bases). Germline CDR1 is DFQATT and CDR2 is SNEGSKA (reference sequence). The CDR3 runs to 12 residues. The V gene lost 6 bases and the J gene lost 0 bases, with 9 bases spanning the gap.

The rearrangement links TRBV12-3 or TRBV12-4 to TRBJ2-7; D remains unclear. V was trimmed by 5 bases and J by 1 base, leaving 6 bases between them. The CDR3 runs 12 residues. The CDR3 is CASSHKSYEQYF. The CDR3 coding sequence is TGTGCCAGCAGTCACAAATCCTACGAGCAGTACTTC.

This clonotype was observed a few times. The gene calls are TRBV12-3 or TRBV12-4 and TRBJ1-3; D gene ambiguous. Trimming removed 3 bases at V and 0 bases at J, with 6 bases between. This CDR3 contains 14 residues. The DNA of the CDR3 is TGTGCCAGCAGTTTTATACGCTCTGGAAACACCATATATTTT. Translation gives CASSFIRSGNTIYF.

This chain uses TRBV3-1 with TRBJ1-6; TRBD1 aligns across 8 bases. The ends lost 5 bases at V and 6 bases at J; junction bases unmatched: 9. CDR3 length equals 16 residues. Germline-derived CDR1 and CDR2 are LGHDT and YNNKEL (reference sequence). This CDR3 is CASSARQGSTNSPLHF. The CDR3 region has the DNA TGTGCCAGCAGCGCCCGACAGGGGTCCACTAATTCACCCCTCCACTTT.

This chain joins TRBV7-3 and TRBJ2-1; the match to TRBD2 covers 9 bases. The length of the CDR3 is 14 residues. V gave up 3 bases and J gave up 9 bases; unmatched junction bases: 6. The germline V gene has CDR1 SGHTA and CDR2 FQGTGA. CDR3 coding DNA: TGTGCCAGCAGCTTTGCGGGAGGGCCGGGTGAGCAGTTCTTC. This translates into CASSFAGGPGEQFF.

CDR3 region: CASSLVAGGYTGELFF. The CDR3 DNA sequence: TGTGCCAGCAGCTTGGTAGCGGGGGGGTACACCGGGGAGCTGTTTTTT. The chain combines TRBV5-4 with TRBJ2-2; the match to TRBD2 covers 11 bases. Per the germline V gene, CDR1 is SGHNT and CDR2 is YYREEE (reference sequence). The CDR3 is 16 residues long. Losses at the gene ends were 0 bases for V and 3 bases for J; bases not matched to a gene: 1.

This chain connects TRBV11-2 to TRBJ1-5; D not resolved. Deletions cut 2 bases from V and 1 base from J, with 21 bases between. Germline loops: CDR1 SGHAT, CDR2 FQNNGV. The CDR3 is 19 amino acids. The CDR3 DNA sequence: TGTGCCAGCAGCTTAAATAAGTGGCAGTTTGGGTCAAGCAATCAGCCCCAGCATTTT. Translation: CASSLNKWQFGSSNQPQHF.

The chain links TRBV20-1 to TRBJ2-3; D is unresolved. V lost 3 bases and J lost 4, with 11 bases in between. CDR1 is DFQATT, CDR2 SNEGSKA, per germline (reference sequence). The CDR3 is made up of 13 amino acids. In nucleotides, the CDR3 is TGCAGTGCTAGTTTCCCGGGTGCAGATACGCAGTATTTT. Translated, it gives CSASFPGADTQYF.

This clonotype was seen just once. The chain is built from TRBV11-2 and TRBJ2-5; D is undetermined. Germline CDR1 and CDR2: SGHAT and FQNNGV. This CDR3 is built from 14 residues. V was clipped by 2 bases and J by 2 bases, with 9 bases between them. The CDR3 here is CASSLSDLQETQYF. The DNA for the CDR3 is TGTGCCAGCAGCTTATCTGACCTACAAGAGACCCAGTACTTC.

This clonotype was seen many times. The chain employs TRBV20-1 and TRBJ1-5; D is ambiguous. V lost 6 bases and J 0 bases, leaving 6 bases between the germline ends. CDR1 and CDR2 (germline): DFQATT, SNEGSKA (reference sequence). There are 12 residues in the CDR3. In DNA, the CDR3 is TGCAGTGCCACATATAGCAATCAGCCCCAGCATTTT. Encoded protein: CSATYSNQPQHF.

The V gene is TRBV28, the J gene TRBJ1-5, with unresolved D. Germline V lookup: CDR1 MDHEN, CDR2 SYDVKM. This CDR3 spans 12 amino acids. The germline V and J ends were trimmed by 10 bases and 6 bases, with 13 bases remaining between them. The CDR3 is CATRTVPQPQHF. For the CDR3, the DNA is TGTGCCACCAGGACGGTACCTCAGCCCCAGCATTTT.

This chain uses TRBV10-3 with TRBJ1-2; perhaps TRBD1 as D (6 bases). The CDR3 is 12 residues long. Looked up from germline, CDR1 is ENHRY and CDR2 is SYGVKD. Trimming took 8 bases from V and 3 from J, leaving 10 bases between them. DNA for the CDR3: TGTGCCATCGGGGAGGGGGACTATGGCTACACCTTC. Translated, it gives CAIGEGDYGYTF.

The J gene is TRBJ2-2, the V gene TRBV6-1; 8 nucleotides agree with TRBD1. This CDR3 is built from 14 residues. After removal of 6 bases from V and 8 bases from J, the junction contained 8 bases not matched to a gene. Germline V gene sequence: CDR1 MNHNS, CDR2 SASEGT. In DNA, the CDR3 is TGTGCCAGCAGCCCCCAGGGGGCGGAGGGGGAGCTGTTTTTT. As protein: CASSPQGAEGELFF.

This chain links TRBV12-3 or TRBV12-4 with TRBJ2-4, with D unclear. V was trimmed by 6 bases and J by 7 bases, leaving 13 bases between them. The CDR3 consists of 13 residues. For the CDR3, the DNA is TGTGCCAGCAGCAGAGACCTGGGGAACATTCAGTACTTC. This gives the protein CASSRDLGNIQYF.

This clonotype has just a few counts. The gene calls are TRBV9 and TRBJ2-2, with D unclear. The CDR3 is made up of 13 amino acids. Trimming removed 0 bases from V and 5 bases from J, with 5 bases in between. Per germline, CDR1 SGDLS and CDR2 YYNGEE. CDR3 in amino acids: CASSVGQTGELFF. The CDR3 region has the DNA TGTGCCAGCAGCGTAGGACAAACCGGGGAGCTGTTTTTT.

This clonotype appeared many times. V is TRBV20-1 and J is TRBJ1-3; 8 nucleotides agree with TRBD1. J gave up 4 bases and V 0 bases, and 11 bases lay outside the gene matches. The germline V gene has CDR1 DFQATT and CDR2 SNEGSKA (reference sequence). The CDR3 length is 17 residues. The CDR3 loop reads CSARDLFGQGLGNTIYF. CDR3 in DNA: TGCAGTGCTAGAGATCTCTTTGGACAGGGTCTAGGAAACACCATATATTTT.

This chain links TRBV3-1 with TRBJ1-5; D might be TRBD1 (5 bases). CDR3 length: 17 residues. Trimming removed 8 bases from V and 0 bases from J, with 20 bases in between. The germline gives CDR1 LGHDT, CDR2 YNNKEL (reference sequence). The CDR3 DNA reads TGTGCCAGCGCCGATTCGGGGGACGGTTATAGCAATCAGCCCCAGCATTTT. Its protein is CASADSGDGYSNQPQHF. The full variable domain, with the rest looked up from reference TRBV3-1 and TRBJ1-5, is DTAVSQTPKYLVTQMGNDKSIKCEQNLGHDTMYWYKQDSKKFLKIMFSYNNKELIINETVPNRFSPKSPDKAHLNLHINSLELGDSAVYFCASADSGDGYSNQPQHFGDGTRLSIL.

This clonotype appeared a few times. The chain combines TRBV4-2 with TRBJ2-7, with TRBD2 matching 12 bases. V trimming: 0 bases; J trimming: 2 bases; junction bases outside the gene matches: 8. Looked up from germline, CDR1 is LGHNA and CDR2 is YNFKEQ. CDR3 size: 18 residues. DNA of the CDR3: TGTGCCAGCAGCCAAGAGCTCCTAGCGGGAGGGTGGGCCTACGAGCAGTACTTC. Translating gives CASSQELLAGGWAYEQYF.

This clonotype was seen repeatedly, ten times or more. The genes are TRBV2 and TRBJ1-2; no firm D call. The CDR3 is 12 amino acids. Deletions cut 7 bases from V and 2 bases from J, with 8 bases between. The germline V gene encodes CDR1 SNHLY and CDR2 FYNNEI. CDR3 region: CASTLTNYGYTF. Here the CDR3 DNA reads TGTGCCAGCACTCTTACGAACTATGGCTACACCTTC.